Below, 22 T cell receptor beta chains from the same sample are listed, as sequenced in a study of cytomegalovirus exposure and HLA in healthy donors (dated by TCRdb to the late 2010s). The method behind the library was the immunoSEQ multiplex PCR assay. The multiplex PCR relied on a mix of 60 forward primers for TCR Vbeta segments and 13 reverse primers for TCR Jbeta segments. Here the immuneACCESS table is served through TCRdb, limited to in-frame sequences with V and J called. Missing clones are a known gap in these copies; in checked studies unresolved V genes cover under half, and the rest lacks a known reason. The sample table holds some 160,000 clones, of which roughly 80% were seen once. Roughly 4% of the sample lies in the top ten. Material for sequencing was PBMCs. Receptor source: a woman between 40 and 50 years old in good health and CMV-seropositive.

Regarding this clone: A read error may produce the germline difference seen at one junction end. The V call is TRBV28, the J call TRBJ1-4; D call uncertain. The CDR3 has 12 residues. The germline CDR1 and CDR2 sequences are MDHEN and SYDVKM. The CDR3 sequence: CASSFARQKLFF. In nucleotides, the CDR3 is TGTGCCAGCAGTTTCGCCAGACAAAAATTGTTTTTT.

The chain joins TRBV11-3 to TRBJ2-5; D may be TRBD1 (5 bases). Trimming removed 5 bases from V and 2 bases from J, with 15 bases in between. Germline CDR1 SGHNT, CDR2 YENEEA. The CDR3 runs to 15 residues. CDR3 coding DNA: TGTGCCAGCAGCCCCGGGCAGGGTTTACAAGAGACCCAGTACTTC. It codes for CASSPGQGLQETQYF.

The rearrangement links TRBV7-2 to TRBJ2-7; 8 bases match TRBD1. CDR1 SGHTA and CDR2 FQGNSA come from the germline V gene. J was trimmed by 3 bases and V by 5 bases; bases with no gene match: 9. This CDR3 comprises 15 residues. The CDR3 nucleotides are TGTGCCAGCAGCCCCGACAGGGGTCGGGGCTACGAGCAGTACTTC. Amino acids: CASSPDRGRGYEQYF.

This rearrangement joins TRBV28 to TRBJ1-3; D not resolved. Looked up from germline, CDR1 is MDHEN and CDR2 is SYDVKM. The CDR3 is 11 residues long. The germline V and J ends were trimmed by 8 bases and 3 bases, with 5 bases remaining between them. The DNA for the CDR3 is TGTGCCAGCGCACATGGAAACACCATATATTTT. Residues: CASAHGNTIYF. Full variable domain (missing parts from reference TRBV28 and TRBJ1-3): DVKVTQSSRYLVKRTGEKVFLECVQDMDHENMFWYRQDPGLGLRLIYFSYDVKMKEKGDIPEGYSVSREKKERFSLILESASTNQTSMYLCASAHGNTIYFGEGSWLTVV.

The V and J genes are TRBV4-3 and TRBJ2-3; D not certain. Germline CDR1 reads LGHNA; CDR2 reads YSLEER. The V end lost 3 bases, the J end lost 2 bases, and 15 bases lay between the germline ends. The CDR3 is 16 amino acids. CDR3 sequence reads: CASSHASVLTTDTQYF. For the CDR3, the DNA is TGCGCCAGCAGCCACGCATCGGTCCTTACCACAGATACGCAGTATTTT.

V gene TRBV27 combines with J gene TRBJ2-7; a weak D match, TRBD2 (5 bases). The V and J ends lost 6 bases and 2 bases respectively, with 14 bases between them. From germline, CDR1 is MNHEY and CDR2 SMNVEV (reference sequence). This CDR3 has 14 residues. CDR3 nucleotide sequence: TGTGCCAGCAGAAGGACTCCGGGCCCCTACGAGCAGTACTTC. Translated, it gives CASRRTPGPYEQYF.

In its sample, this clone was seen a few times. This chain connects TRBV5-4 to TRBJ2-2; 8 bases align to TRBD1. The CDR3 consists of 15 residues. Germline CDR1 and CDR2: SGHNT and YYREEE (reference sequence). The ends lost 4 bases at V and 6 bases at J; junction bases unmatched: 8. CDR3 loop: CASSTPTGAAGELFF. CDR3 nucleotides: TGTGCCAGCAGCACCCCGACAGGGGCCGCCGGGGAGCTGTTTTTT.

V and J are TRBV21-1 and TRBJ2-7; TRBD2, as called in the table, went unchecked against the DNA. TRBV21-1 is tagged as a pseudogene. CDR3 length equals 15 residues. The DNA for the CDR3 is TGTGCCAGCAGCAATAAGGGACTAGCGGGAAAGGAGCAGTACTTC. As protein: CASSNKGLAGKEQYF.

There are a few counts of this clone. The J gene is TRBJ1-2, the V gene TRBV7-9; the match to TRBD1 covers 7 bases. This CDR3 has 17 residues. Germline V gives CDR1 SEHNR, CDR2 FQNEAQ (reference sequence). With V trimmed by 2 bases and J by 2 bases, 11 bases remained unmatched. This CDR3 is CASSLPAGGRSNYGYTF. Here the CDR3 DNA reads TGTGCCAGCAGCTTACCGGCAGGGGGAAGATCCAACTATGGCTACACCTTC.

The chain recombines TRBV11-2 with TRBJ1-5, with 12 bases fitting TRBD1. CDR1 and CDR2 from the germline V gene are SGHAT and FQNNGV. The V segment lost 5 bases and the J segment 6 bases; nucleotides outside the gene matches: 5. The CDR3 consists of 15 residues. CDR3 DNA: TGTGCCAGCAGCGCGGGACAGGGGGCGAGTCAGCCCCAGCATTTT. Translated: CASSAGQGASQPQHF.

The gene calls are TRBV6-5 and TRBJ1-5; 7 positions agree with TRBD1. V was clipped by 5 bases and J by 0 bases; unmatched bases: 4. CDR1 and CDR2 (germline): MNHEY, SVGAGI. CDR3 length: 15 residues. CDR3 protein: CASSLRGYSNQPQHF. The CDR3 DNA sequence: TGTGCCAGCAGTCTCAGGGGGTATAGCAATCAGCCCCAGCATTTT.

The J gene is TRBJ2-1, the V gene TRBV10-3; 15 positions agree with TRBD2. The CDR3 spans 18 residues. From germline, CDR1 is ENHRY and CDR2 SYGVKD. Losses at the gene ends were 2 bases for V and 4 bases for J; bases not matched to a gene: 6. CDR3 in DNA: TGTGCCATCAGTGAGCCGGGACTAGCGGGGGGCCCTTACAATGAGCAGTTCTTC. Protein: CAISEPGLAGGPYNEQFF.

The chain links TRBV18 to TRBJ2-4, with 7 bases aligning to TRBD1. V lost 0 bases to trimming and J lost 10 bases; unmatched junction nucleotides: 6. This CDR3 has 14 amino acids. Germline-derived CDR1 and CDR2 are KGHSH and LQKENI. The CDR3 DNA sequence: TGTGCCAGCTCACCACCTACAGGGGAAGAGATTCAGTACTTC. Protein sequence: CASSPPTGEEIQYF.

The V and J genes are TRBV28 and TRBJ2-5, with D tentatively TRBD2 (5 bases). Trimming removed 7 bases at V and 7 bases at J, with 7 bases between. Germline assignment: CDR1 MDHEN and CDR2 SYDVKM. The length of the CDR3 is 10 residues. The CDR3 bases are TGTGCCAGCATGGCGGGGACCCAGTACTTC. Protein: CASMAGTQYF. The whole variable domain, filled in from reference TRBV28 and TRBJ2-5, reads DVKVTQSSRYLVKRTGEKVFLECVQDMDHENMFWYRQDPGLGLRLIYFSYDVKMKEKGDIPEGYSVSREKKERFSLILESASTNQTSMYLCASMAGTQYFGPGTRLLVL.

DNA of the CDR3: TGTGCCAGCAGATCGACAGGGAAGAATGAAAAACTGTTTTTT. It specifies CASRSTGKNEKLFF. The V call is TRBV25-1, the J call TRBJ1-4; 7 nucleotides align to TRBD1. V shed 6 bases and J 5 bases; nucleotides not matched to a gene: 6. Germline CDR1 is MGHDK and CDR2 is SYGVNS. CDR3 size: 14 residues.

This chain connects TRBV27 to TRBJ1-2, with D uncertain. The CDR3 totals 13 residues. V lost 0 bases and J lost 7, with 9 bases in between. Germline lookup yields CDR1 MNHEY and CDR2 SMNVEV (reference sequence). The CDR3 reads CASSLSGSSGYTF. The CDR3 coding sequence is TGTGCCAGCAGTTTATCAGGGAGCTCTGGCTACACCTTC.

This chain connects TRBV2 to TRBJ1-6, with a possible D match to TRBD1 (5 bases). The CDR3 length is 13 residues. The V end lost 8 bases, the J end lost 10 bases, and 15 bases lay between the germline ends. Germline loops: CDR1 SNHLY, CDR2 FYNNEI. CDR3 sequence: CASVSDNRSPLHF. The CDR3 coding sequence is TGTGCCAGCGTTAGTGACAACAGGTCACCCCTCCACTTT.

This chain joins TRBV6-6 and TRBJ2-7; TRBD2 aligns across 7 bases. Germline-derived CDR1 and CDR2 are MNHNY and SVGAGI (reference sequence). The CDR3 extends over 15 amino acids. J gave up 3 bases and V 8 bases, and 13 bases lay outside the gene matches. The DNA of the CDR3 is TGTGCCAGCCGGGAAGGGGCTAGCGGAGACTACGAGCAGTACTTC. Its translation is CASREGASGDYEQYF.

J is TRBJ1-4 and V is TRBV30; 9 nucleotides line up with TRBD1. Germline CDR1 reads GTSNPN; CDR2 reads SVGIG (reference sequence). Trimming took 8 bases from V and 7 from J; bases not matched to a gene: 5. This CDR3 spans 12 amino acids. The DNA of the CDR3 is TGTGCCACCGACAGGGGGAGTGAAAAACTGTTTTTT. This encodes CATDRGSEKLFF.

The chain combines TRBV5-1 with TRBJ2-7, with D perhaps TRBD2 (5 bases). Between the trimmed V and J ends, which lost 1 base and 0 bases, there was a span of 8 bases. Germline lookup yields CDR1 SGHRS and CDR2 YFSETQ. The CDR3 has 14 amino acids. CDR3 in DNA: TGCGCCAGCAGCTTGAGGGAGAGCTCCTACGAGCAGTACTTC. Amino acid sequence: CASSLRESSYEQYF.

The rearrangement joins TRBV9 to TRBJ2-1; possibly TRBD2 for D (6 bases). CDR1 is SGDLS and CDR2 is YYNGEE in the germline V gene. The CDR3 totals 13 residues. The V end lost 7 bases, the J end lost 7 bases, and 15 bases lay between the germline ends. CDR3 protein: CASGRGVTNEQFF. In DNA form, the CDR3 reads TGTGCCAGCGGGCGGGGAGTTACGAATGAGCAGTTCTTC.

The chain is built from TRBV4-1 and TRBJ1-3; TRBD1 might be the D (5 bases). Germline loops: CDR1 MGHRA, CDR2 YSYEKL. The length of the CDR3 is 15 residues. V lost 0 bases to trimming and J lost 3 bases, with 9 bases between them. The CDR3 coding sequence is TGCGCCAGCAGCCAAGAACAGGCTCTTGGAAACACCATATATTTT. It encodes CASSQEQALGNTIYF.